This record looks at one TCR beta chain sequence and its context. Its antigen remains unidentified. This sample is drawn from a study of T cell responses to AZD1222 COVID-19 vaccine. The overall study: Timing groups of about 4 and about 12 weeks for second doses were pooled. Study-level points and caveats: Variant regions that are unmutated are reportedly the target of nearly half of spike-specific TCRs. Samples come after the peak T cell response, not at day 14. Spike-specific TCR breadth and depth grew following two AZD1222 doses.

Assay used: immunoSEQ multiplex PCR; TCRdb lists only in-frame clones, some missing. The sample includes about 97,000 clones, about 89% seen only once; the top ten take approximately 7%. The germline V gene encodes CDR1 KGHDR and CDR2 SFDVKD. The CDR3 runs to 14 residues. Trimming shortened V by 3 bases and J by 1 base, and 5 bases separated the two germline ends. The sample in question was peripheral blood, obtained on day 0 of AZD1222 vaccination. The TCR originated in an adult in good health. The chain combines TRBV24-1 with TRBJ2-2, with TRBD1 as a possible D gene (5 bases). CDR3 loop: CATSDTGNTGELFF. The CDR3 DNA sequence: TGTGCCACCAGTGATACAGGGAACACCGGGGAGCTGTTTTTT.